The rows below give T cell receptor beta chains drawn from one sample of a study of T cells in Graves' hyperthyroidism and ophthalmopathy. TCRdb itself ran the multiplex PCR reads through MiXCR, one entry per CDR3 protein. The profile shows roughly 800,000 distinct CDR3 sequences, 35% to 45% of them singletons. The material sequenced was blood. The receptors were sampled from a man aged 18 to 29 with Graves' hyperthyroidism. CDR3s include the opening cysteine and the closing phenylalanine or tryptophan. Fields, in order: clone size, J gene, D gene, V gene, CDR3 protein, CDR3 DNA. D genes are given only for firm matches. The size field is filled for only some rows; it gives once, few, many or a size class.

abundance: many
j_gene: TRBJ1-1
d_gene: TRBD1
v_gene: TRBV29-1
CDR3aa: CSVALDRGAFF
CDR3nt: TGCAGCGTCGCATTAGACAGGGGAGCTTTCTTT

abundance: many
j_gene: TRBJ1-2
d_gene: TRBD1
v_gene: TRBV19
CDR3aa: CASSPWDRENYGYTF
CDR3nt: TGTGCCAGTAGTCCTTGGGACAGGGAAAACTATGGCTACACCTTC

abundance: many
j_gene: TRBJ2-7
d_gene: TRBD1
v_gene: TRBV7-2
CDR3aa: CASSLGTGWEQYF
CDR3nt: TGTGCCAGCAGCTTGGGGACAGGGTGGGAGCAGTACTTC

abundance: .
j_gene: TRBJ2-5
d_gene: .
v_gene: TRBV25-1
CDR3aa: CASSPPTLGETQYF
CDR3nt: TGTGCCAGCAGCCCCCCGACTCTGGGGGAGACCCAGTACTTC

abundance: many
j_gene: TRBJ1-4
d_gene: TRBD1
v_gene: TRBV2
CDR3aa: CASTGQGGEKLFF
CDR3nt: TGTGCCAGCACGGGACAGGGAGGTGAAAAACTGTTTTTT

abundance: many
j_gene: TRBJ1-4
d_gene: TRBD1
v_gene: TRBV7-9
CDR3aa: CASSLRTGGNEKLFF
CDR3nt: TGTGCCAGCAGCTTAAGAACAGGGGGTAATGAAAAACTGTTTTTT

abundance: many
j_gene: TRBJ1-4
d_gene: .
v_gene: TRBV7-9
CDR3aa: CASSLPGTTNEKLFF
CDR3nt: TGTGCCAGCAGCTTGCCGGGCACAACTAATGAAAAACTGTTTTTT

abundance: many
j_gene: TRBJ1-1
d_gene: .
v_gene: TRBV19
CDR3aa: CASSFGGRGGGTEAFF
CDR3nt: TGTGCCAGTAGTTTTGGAGGCCGAGGCGGGGGCACTGAAGCTTTCTTT

abundance: .
j_gene: TRBJ2-2
d_gene: .
v_gene: TRBV9
CDR3aa: CASSLPEVLFF
CDR3nt: TGTGCCAGCAGTTTACCCGAAGTGCTGTTTTTT

abundance: .
j_gene: TRBJ2-2
d_gene: TRBD2
v_gene: TRBV5-1
CDR3aa: CASSSLTSGLTGELFF
CDR3nt: TGCGCCAGCAGCTCCCTGACTAGCGGGCTTACCGGGGAGCTGTTTTTT

abundance: .
j_gene: TRBJ1-5
d_gene: .
v_gene: TRBV6-5
CDR3aa: CASSEGGVGYQPQHF
CDR3nt: TGTGCCAGCAGTGAGGGCGGGGTAGGTTATCAGCCCCAGCATTTT

abundance: .
j_gene: TRBJ1-2
d_gene: TRBD1
v_gene: TRBV9
CDR3aa: CASSFFTGTGSFGYTF
CDR3nt: TGCGCCAGCAGTTTCTTCACCGGGACAGGCTCGTTTGGCTACACCTTC

abundance: .
j_gene: TRBJ2-5
d_gene: .
v_gene: TRBV24-1
CDR3aa: CATSESTGISGTQYF
CDR3nt: TGTGCCACCAGTGAGTCGACAGGCATATCTGGGACCCAGTACTTC

abundance: .
j_gene: TRBJ2-5
d_gene: TRBD2
v_gene: TRBV6-5
CDR3aa: CASSYLGISGRAETQYF
CDR3nt: TGTGCCAGCAGTTACCTCGGGATTAGCGGGAGGGCGGAGACCCAGTACTTC

abundance: .
j_gene: TRBJ1-6
d_gene: .
v_gene: TRBV9
CDR3aa: CASSSLEESPLHF
CDR3nt: TGTGCCAGCAGCTCCCTCGAGGAATCACCCCTCCACTTT

abundance: .
j_gene: TRBJ2-2
d_gene: TRBD2
v_gene: TRBV10-3
CDR3aa: CASSFSGGRRNTGELFF
CDR3nt: TGTGCCAGCAGTTTTAGCGGGGGACGACGAAACACCGGGGAGCTGTTTTTT

abundance: .
j_gene: TRBJ1-1
d_gene: TRBD1
v_gene: TRBV6-5
CDR3aa: CASSYRGTGGSSTEAFF
CDR3nt: TGTGCCAGCAGTTACCGCGGGACAGGGGGCTCTAGCACTGAAGCTTTCTTT

abundance: .
j_gene: TRBJ1-4
d_gene: .
v_gene: TRBV6-5
CDR3aa: CASSPGTDNEKLFF
CDR3nt: TGTGCCAGCAGTCCCGGGACGGACAATGAAAAACTGTTTTTT

abundance: many
j_gene: TRBJ1-5
d_gene: TRBD1
v_gene: TRBV7-9
CDR3aa: CASSFGTGEPQHF
CDR3nt: TGTGCCAGCAGCTTTGGGACAGGGGAGCCCCAGCATTTT

abundance: few
j_gene: TRBJ1-3
d_gene: TRBD1
v_gene: TRBV24-1
CDR3aa: CATRDRGGGSGNTIYF
CDR3nt: TGTGCCACCCGGGACAGGGGGGGAGGCTCTGGAAACACCATATATTTT

abundance: .
j_gene: TRBJ2-5
d_gene: .
v_gene: TRBV3-1
CDR3aa: CASSQGLNREETQYF
CDR3nt: TGTGCCAGCAGCCAAGGGCTCAACCGGGAAGAGACCCAGTACTTC